The next 4 T cell receptor beta chains were all read from a single sample in a study of T-cell reconstitution after alpha-beta-depleted transplantation in children. Unique molecular identifiers were incorporated into the prepared TCRbeta library. TCRdb re-called the PCR reads with MiXCR, one entry per CDR3 protein. The sample contains around 490,000 distinct CDR3 sequences, over 9.5% of which appear only once. The specimen was PBMCs, mostly from graft donor cells, collected 180 days after TCRalphabeta/CD19-depleted stem cell transplant. These receptors were taken from a female patient aged 2-10 years who had a stem cell transplant for aplastic anemia, so the T cells may come from the graft donor.

This rearrangement joins TRBV20-1 to TRBJ1-2, with no clear D. The CDR3 is made up of 10 amino acids. Germline assignment: CDR1 DFQATT and CDR2 SNEGSKA (reference sequence). The V gene lost 6 bases and the J gene lost 5 bases, with 7 bases spanning the gap. This chain's CDR3 is CSATEYGYTF. The CDR3 DNA sequence: TGCAGTGCCACGGAGTATGGCTACACCTTC.

This clonotype was seen ten or more times. The chain links TRBV24-1 to TRBJ1-5; D is uncertain. Looked up from germline, CDR1 is KGHDR and CDR2 is SFDVKD. The V end lost 4 bases, the J end lost 7 bases, and 7 bases lay between the germline ends. The CDR3 is 12 residues long. In nucleotides, the CDR3 is TGTGCCACCAGTGAGTTTGGACAGCCCCAGCATTTT. Translating it yields CATSEFGQPQHF.

J is TRBJ2-6 and V is TRBV11-2; a weak D match, TRBD2 (6 bases). Germline assignment: CDR1 SGHAT and CDR2 FQNNGV. Deletions cut 0 bases from V and 5 bases from J, with 17 bases between. The CDR3 contains 18 residues. The CDR3 region has the DNA TGTGCCAGCAGCTTAGAGGGTGGAGGGGTCCCGCGGGCCAACGTCCTGACTTTC. As protein: CASSLEGGGVPRANVLTF.

There are a few counts of this clonotype. The V call is TRBV9, the J call TRBJ2-1; 11 bases agree with TRBD2. Germline CDR1 reads SGDLS; CDR2 reads YYNGEE. The CDR3 is 15 residues long. V was clipped by 0 bases and J by 9 bases; unmatched bases: 5. CDR3 protein: CASSVVSGRDTEQFF. CDR3 sequence (DNA): TGTGCCAGCAGCGTAGTTAGCGGGAGGGACACTGAGCAGTTCTTC.